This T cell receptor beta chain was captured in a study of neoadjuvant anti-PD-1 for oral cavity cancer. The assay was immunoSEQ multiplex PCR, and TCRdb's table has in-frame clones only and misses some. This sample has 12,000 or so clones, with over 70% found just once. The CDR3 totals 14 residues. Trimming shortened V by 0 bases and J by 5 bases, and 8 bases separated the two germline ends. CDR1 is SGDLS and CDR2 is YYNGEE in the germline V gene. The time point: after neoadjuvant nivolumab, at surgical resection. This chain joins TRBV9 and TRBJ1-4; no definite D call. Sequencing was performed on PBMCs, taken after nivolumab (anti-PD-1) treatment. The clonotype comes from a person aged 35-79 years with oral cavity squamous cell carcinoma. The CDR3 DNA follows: TGTGCCAGCAGCGTAGGAGTACAAAATGAAAAACTGTTTTTT. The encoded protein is CASSVGVQNEKLFF.